The 6 T cell receptor beta chains in this list originate from one sample, sequenced in a study of T cells after yellow fever vaccination. Via MiXCR, TCRdb re-called the 5' RACE reads, giving one row per CDR3 protein. The sample yields 500,000 to 650,000 distinct CDR3 sequences, around 12% seen once. Sample: PBMCs, taken on the day of the yellow fever booster vaccination. Source of these receptors: a man under 40 who received the YFV17D yellow fever vaccine.

This clonotype was recorded a few times. This chain joins TRBV24-1 and TRBJ2-1; no firm D call. Germline V gene data show CDR1 as KGHDR and CDR2 as SFDVKD. Trimming removed 3 bases from V and 14 bases from J, with 13 bases in between. There are 12 residues in the CDR3. In DNA form, the CDR3 reads TGTGCCACCAGTGATCTTAACCTATCTAAGTTCTTC. Translated, it gives CATSDLNLSKFF.

V usage is TRBV29-1 and J usage is TRBJ2-7, with 10 bases fitting TRBD2. The junction had 4 bases not matched to a gene; V was cut back by 5 bases and J by 6 bases. The CDR3 sequence is 12 residues long. In germline, CDR1 is SQVTM, CDR2 ANQGSEA. The CDR3 loop reads CSVLTSGTEQYF. The DNA for the CDR3 is TGCAGCGTTCTAACTAGCGGGACCGAGCAGTACTTC.

This clonotype was detected only a few times. This rearrangement joins TRBV18 to TRBJ1-5; D possibly corresponds to TRBD1 (6 bases). Germline V CDR1 and CDR2: KGHSH, LQKENI. CDR3 size: 15 residues. V was pared by 3 bases and J by 0 bases, with 9 bases between. The CDR3 sequence is CASSPPGDSNQPQHF. The DNA for the CDR3 is TGTGCCAGCTCACCCCCAGGGGATAGCAATCAGCCCCAGCATTTT.

The chain combines TRBV15 with TRBJ2-7, with TRBD2 identical over 12 bases. V trimming: 5 bases; J trimming: 6 bases; junction bases outside the gene matches: 8. Looked up from germline, CDR1 is LNHNV and CDR2 is YYDKDF (reference sequence). The CDR3 extends over 15 amino acids. Here the CDR3 reads CATSRGLAGTREQYF. As DNA, the CDR3 is TGTGCCACCAGCCGGGGACTAGCGGGTACCCGCGAGCAGTACTTC. Combining the CDR3 with reference TRBV15 and TRBJ2-7 gives the whole variable domain DAMVIQNPRYQVTQFGKPVTLSCSQTLNHNVMYWYQQKSSQAPKLLFHYYDKDFNNEADTPDNFQSRRPNTSFCFLDIRSPGLGDTAMYLCATSRGLAGTREQYFGPGTRLTVT.

This clonotype was found a few times. The chain combines TRBV30 with TRBJ2-3; 9 nucleotides match TRBD1. The V gene end was trimmed by 1 base and the J gene end by 5 bases; junction bases not matched to a gene: 7. Per the germline V gene, CDR1 is GTSNPN and CDR2 is SVGIG (reference sequence). CDR3 length: 15 residues. CDR3 loop: CAWSGPGQGLDTQYF. The CDR3 nucleotides are TGTGCCTGGAGTGGCCCGGGACAGGGTTTAGATACGCAGTATTTT.

This clonotype has more than one count but fewer than ten. The chain is built from TRBV5-1 and TRBJ2-2; a possible D gene is TRBD2 (6 bases). V was clipped by 5 bases and J by 5 bases, with 16 bases between them. The germline V gene has CDR1 SGHRS and CDR2 YFSETQ. There are 15 residues in the CDR3. For the CDR3, the DNA is TGCGCCAGCAGGATGGCGGGACTGGGGACCGGGGAGCTGTTTTTT. Protein: CASRMAGLGTGELFF. The variable domain in full, completed from reference TRBV5-1 and TRBJ2-2, reads KAGVTQTPRYLIKTRGQQVTLSCSPISGHRSVSWYQQTPGQGLQFLFEYFSETQRNKGNFPGRFSGRQFSNSRSEMNVSTLELGDSALYLCASRMAGLGTGELFFGEGSRLTVL.